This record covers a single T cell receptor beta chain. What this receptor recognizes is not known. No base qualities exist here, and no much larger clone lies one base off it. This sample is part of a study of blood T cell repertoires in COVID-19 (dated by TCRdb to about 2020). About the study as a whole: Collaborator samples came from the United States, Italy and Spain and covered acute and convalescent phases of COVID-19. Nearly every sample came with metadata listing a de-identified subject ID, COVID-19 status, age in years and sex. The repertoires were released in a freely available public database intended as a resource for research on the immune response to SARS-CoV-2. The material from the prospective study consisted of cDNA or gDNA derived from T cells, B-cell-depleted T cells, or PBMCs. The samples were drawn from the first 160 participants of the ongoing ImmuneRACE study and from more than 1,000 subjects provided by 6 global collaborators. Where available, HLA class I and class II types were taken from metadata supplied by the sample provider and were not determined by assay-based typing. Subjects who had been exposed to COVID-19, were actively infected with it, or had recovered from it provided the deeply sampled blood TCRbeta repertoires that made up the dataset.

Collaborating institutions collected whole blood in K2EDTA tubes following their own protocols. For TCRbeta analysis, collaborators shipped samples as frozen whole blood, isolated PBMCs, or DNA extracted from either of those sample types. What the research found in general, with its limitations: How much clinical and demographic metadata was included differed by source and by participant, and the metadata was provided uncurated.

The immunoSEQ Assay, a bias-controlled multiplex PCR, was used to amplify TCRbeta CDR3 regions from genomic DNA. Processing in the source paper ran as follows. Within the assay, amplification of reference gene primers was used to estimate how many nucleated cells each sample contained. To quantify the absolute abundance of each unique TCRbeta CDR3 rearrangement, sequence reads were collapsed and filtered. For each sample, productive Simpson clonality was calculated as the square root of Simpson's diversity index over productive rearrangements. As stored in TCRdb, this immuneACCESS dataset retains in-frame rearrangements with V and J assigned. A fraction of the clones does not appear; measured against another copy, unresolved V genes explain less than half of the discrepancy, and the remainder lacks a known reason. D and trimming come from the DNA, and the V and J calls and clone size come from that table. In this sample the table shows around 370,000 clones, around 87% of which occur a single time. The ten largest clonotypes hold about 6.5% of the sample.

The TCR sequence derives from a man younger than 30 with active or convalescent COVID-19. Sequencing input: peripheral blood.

DNA sequence: TGTGCCAGCAGCGTAGTAGACAGGGTCTGGGAGCAGTTCTTC. The resulting protein is CASSVVDRVWEQFF. The chain is encoded by TRBV9 joined to TRBJ2-1; 7 junctional bases match TRBD1. Based on the germline V gene, the CDR1 and CDR2 sequences are SGDLS and YYNGEE. The CDR3 contains 14 residues, cysteine and phenylalanine counted. Here the CDR3 DNA is all that survives: 42 bases in frame from base 1. V is pruned by 0 bases and J by 10 bases, leaving 7 bases of the junction without a gene match.